This T cell receptor (beta chain) is from a study of blood T cell repertoires in COVID-19. This CDR3 region has 15 residues. Germline V lookup: CDR1 LGHNA, CDR2 YSLEER. V lost 4 bases to trimming and J lost 3 bases; unmatched junction nucleotides: 3. Original analysis: By means of reference gene primer amplification, nucleated cell counts were estimated. TCRdb's copy holds only in-frame clones and misses some; the assay was immunoSEQ multiplex PCR. V, J and clone size were drawn from that table, and D and trimming were deduced from the DNA. Counted here are around 300,000 clones, 88% occurring once; the ten biggest clones make up 0.75% to 1%. Which cohort a participant joined came from the clinical history participants gave.

This chain joins TRBV4-3 and TRBJ1-5, with TRBD1 matching over 10 bases. The sequenced material came from PBMCs or T cells enriched from blood (not recorded which). The clonotype comes from a woman in her 30s who had recovered from COVID-19. CDR3 amino acids: CASSPTGGLNQPQHF. The CDR3 nucleotides are TGCGCCAGCAGCCCGACAGGGGGCCTCAATCAGCCCCAGCATTTT.